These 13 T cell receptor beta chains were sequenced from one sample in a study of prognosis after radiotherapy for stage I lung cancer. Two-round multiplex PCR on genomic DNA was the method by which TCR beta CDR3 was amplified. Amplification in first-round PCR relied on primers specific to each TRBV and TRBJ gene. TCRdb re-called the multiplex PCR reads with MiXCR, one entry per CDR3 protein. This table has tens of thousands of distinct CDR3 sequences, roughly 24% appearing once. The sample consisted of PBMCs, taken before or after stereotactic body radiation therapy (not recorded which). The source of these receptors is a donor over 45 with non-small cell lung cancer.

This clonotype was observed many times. CDR3 sequence reads: CASRNYGYTF. The CDR3 DNA reads TGTGCCAGCAGGAACTATGGCTACACCTTC. This chain connects TRBV28 to TRBJ1-2, with D unclear. Germline CDR1 is MDHEN and CDR2 is SYDVKM. V was clipped by 6 bases and J by 2 bases, with 1 base between them. The CDR3 covers 10 residues.

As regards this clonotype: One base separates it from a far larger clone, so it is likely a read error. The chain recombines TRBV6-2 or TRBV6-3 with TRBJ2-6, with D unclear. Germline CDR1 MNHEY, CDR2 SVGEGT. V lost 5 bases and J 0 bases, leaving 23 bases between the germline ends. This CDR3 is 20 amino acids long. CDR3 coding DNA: TGTGCCAGCAGTCAAGCGCGTGATTCCGGGCGGAGCTCTGGGGCCAACGTCCTGACTTTC. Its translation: CASSQARDSGRSSGANVLTF.

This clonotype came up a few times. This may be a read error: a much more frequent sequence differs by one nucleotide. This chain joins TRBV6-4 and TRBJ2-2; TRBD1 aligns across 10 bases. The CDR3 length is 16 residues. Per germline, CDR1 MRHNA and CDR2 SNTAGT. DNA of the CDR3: TGTGCCAGCGGTGACTCGACGGACAGGGGGTCCGGGGAGCTGTTTTTT. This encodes CASGDSTDRGSGELFF.

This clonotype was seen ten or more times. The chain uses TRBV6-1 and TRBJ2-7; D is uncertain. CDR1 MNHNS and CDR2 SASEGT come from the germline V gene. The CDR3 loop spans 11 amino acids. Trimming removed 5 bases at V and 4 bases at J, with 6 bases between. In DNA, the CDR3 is TGTGCCAGCAGTACCATTTACGAGCAGTACTTC. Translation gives CASSTIYEQYF.

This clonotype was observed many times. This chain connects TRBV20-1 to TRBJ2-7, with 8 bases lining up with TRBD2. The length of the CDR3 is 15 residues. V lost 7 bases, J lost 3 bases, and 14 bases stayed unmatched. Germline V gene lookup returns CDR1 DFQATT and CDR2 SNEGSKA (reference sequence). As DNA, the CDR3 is TGCAGTGTTGGGGGGACTGGCGGGAGGAACTACGAGCAGTACTTC. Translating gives CSVGGTGGRNYEQYF.

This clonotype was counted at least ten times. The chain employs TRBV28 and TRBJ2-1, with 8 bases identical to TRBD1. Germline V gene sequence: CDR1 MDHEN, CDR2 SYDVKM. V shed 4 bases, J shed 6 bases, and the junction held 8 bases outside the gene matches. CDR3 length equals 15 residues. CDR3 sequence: CASSSTGTGTNEQFF. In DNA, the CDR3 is TGTGCCAGCAGTTCAACCGGGACAGGAACCAATGAGCAGTTCTTC.

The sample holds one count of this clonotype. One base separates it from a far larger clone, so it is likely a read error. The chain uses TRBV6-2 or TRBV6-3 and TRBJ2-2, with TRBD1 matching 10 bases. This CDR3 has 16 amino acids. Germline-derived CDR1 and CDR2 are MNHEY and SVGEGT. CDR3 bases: TGTGCCAGCAGTGACTCGACGGACAGGGGGTCCCGGGAGCTGTTTTTT. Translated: CASSDSTDRGSRELFF.

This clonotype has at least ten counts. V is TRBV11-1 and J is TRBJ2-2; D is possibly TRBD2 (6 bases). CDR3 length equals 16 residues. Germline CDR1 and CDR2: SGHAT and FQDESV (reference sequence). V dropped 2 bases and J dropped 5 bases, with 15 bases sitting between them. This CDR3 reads CASSLSWQGGTGELFF. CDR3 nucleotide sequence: TGTGCCAGCAGCTTATCTTGGCAGGGAGGTACCGGGGAGCTGTTTTTT. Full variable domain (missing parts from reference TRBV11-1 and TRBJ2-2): EAEVAQSPRYKITEKSQAVAFWCDPISGHATLYWYRQILGQGPELLVQFQDESVVDDSQLPKDRFSAERLKGVDSTLKIQPAELGDSAMYLCASSLSWQGGTGELFFGEGSRLTVL.

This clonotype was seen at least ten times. The DNA of the CDR3 is TGTGCCAGCTCATTTAATTACAGGGACGGTGAGCAGTACTTC. Translated: CASSFNYRDGEQYF. The V and J genes are TRBV18 and TRBJ2-7, with D possibly being TRBD1 (6 bases). Germline loops: CDR1 KGHSH, CDR2 LQKENI. The ends were cut back, 5 bases at V and 7 bases at J, with 18 bases in the middle. The CDR3 consists of 14 residues.

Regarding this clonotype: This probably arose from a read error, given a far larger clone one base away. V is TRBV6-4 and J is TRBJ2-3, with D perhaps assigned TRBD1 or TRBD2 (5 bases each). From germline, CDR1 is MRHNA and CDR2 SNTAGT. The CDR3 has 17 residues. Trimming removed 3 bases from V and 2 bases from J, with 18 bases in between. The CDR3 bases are TGTGCCAGCAGTGAACTCGCCGGGAAAGGGGTCACAGATACGCAGTATTTT. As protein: CASSELAGKGVTDTQYF.

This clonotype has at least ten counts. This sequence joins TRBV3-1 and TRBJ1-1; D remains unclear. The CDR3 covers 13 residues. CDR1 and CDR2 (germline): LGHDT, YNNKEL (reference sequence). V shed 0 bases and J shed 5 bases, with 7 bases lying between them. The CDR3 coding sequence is TGTGCCAGCAGCCAAGAAGGAGGAACTGAAGCTTTCTTT. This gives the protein CASSQEGGTEAFF.

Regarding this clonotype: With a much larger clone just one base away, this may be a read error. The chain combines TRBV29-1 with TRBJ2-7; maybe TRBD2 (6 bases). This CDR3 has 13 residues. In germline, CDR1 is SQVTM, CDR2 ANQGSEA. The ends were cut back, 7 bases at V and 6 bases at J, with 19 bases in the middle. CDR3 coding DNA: TGCAGCGACCGTCCGCGGGAATGGGGCGAGCAGTACTTC. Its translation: CSDRPREWGEQYF.

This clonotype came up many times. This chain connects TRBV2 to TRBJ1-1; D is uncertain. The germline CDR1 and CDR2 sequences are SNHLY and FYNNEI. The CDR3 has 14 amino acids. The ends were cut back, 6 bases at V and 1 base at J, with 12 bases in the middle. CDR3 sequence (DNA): TGTGCCAGCAGGTCGGACGCAGCGAACACTGAAGCTTTCTTT. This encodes CASRSDAANTEAFF. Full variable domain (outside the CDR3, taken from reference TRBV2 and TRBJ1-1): EPEVTQTPSHQVTQMGQEVILRCVPISNHLYFYWYRQILGQKVEFLVSFYNNEISEKSEIFDDQFSVERPDGSNFTLKIRSTKLEDSAMYFCASRSDAANTEAFFGQGTRLTVV.